The TCR beta chain under discussion was sequenced for a study of blood T cell repertoires in COVID-19. Study at large: Some COVID-19 samples were acute and others convalescent; all came from the United States, Italy and Spain. From T cells, B-cell-depleted T cells, or PBMCs came the material, which was cDNA or gDNA.

Assay used: immunoSEQ multiplex PCR; TCRdb lists only in-frame clones, some missing. The sample lists about 250,000 clones, 85% occurring once. The age range of participants was 18 to 89 years, with residence in under 30 US areas. Allocation to cohorts depended on clinical history reported by the participants. Losses at the gene ends were 6 bases for V and 6 bases for J; bases not matched to a gene: 5. CDR1 and CDR2 (germline): LNHDA, SQIVND (reference sequence). The CDR3 sequence is 14 residues long. Sequencing was performed on PBMCs or T cells enriched from blood (not recorded which). The rearrangement joins TRBV19 to TRBJ2-5; 12 nucleotides agree with TRBD1. The clonotype originates from a woman between 50 and 59 years old with acute COVID-19. CDR3 sequence (DNA): TGTGCCAGTAGCCCGGGACAGGGGGCAAAGACCCAGTACTTC. Residues: CASSPGQGAKTQYF.